These 32 T cell receptor beta chains originate from one sample sequenced in a study of cytomegalovirus exposure and HLA in healthy donors. PCR amplification relied on 60 Vbeta primers (plus 13 Jbeta primers). Method: immunoSEQ multiplex PCR; TCRdb's copy keeps in-frame clones and lacks some. Recorded for this sample: 50,000 to 70,000 clones. Sequenced material: PBMCs. These receptors all stem from a woman aged 18-29 years in good health and CMV-seronegative.

The J gene is TRBJ1-2, the V gene TRBV5-1, with TRBD1 as a possible D gene (6 bases). V lost 4 bases and J 3 bases, leaving 13 bases between the germline ends. Germline V gene data show CDR1 as SGHRS and CDR2 as YFSETQ. The CDR3 has 14 amino acids. The CDR3 sequence is CASSPQTGHYGYTF. The CDR3 DNA follows: TGCGCCAGCAGCCCCCAGACAGGACACTATGGCTACACCTTC.

Concerning this clone: At one end, the junction sequence differs from germline, possibly due to a read error. The V call is TRBV20-1, the J call TRBJ1-1, with D uncertain. CDR1 and CDR2 from the germline V gene are DFQATT and SNEGSKA (reference sequence). The CDR3 spans 10 residues. Here the CDR3 DNA reads TGCAATGCTAGTTTAGATGAAGCTTTCTTT. Protein product: CNASLDEAFF.

This chain connects TRBV5-1 to TRBJ1-4; D is unresolved. Germline lookup yields CDR1 SGHRS and CDR2 YFSETQ. Trimming took 3 bases from V and 4 from J, leaving 13 bases between them. This CDR3 has 15 residues. The CDR3 loop reads CASSSGFGLNEKLFF. The CDR3 bases are TGCGCCAGCAGCTCCGGGTTCGGACTTAATGAAAAACTGTTTTTT.

The rearrangement joins TRBV12-1 to TRBJ2-7; the table names TRBD1, a call not compared with the DNA. TRBV12-1 is listed as a pseudogene. The CDR3 consists of 13 residues. CDR3 in DNA: TGTGCCAGCAGCTTTCAACAGGGGGTCGAGCAGTACTTC. Its protein product is CASSFQQGVEQYF.

The V call is TRBV6-5, the J call TRBJ2-1; no reliable D call. This CDR3 spans 15 amino acids. Trimming stripped 2 bases from V and 0 bases from J, with 8 bases between. Per the germline V gene, CDR1 is MNHEY and CDR2 is SVGAGI. This chain's CDR3 is CASSYGGYSYNEQFF. The CDR3 nucleotides are TGTGCCAGCAGTTACGGCGGATACTCCTACAATGAGCAGTTCTTC.

This chain connects TRBV27 to TRBJ2-3; D perhaps matches TRBD2 (6 bases). The CDR3 has 12 amino acids. Germline loops: CDR1 MNHEY, CDR2 SMNVEV (reference sequence). Deletions cut 4 bases from V and 11 bases from J, with 13 bases between. CDR3: CASSSSVGGQYF. The CDR3 nucleotides are TGTGCCAGCAGTTCTAGCGTGGGGGGGCAGTATTTT.

V and J are TRBV14 and TRBJ2-7, with 9 positions matching TRBD1. V lost 5 bases to trimming and J lost 4 bases; unmatched junction nucleotides: 9. CDR1 is SGHDN, CDR2 FVKESK, per germline. The CDR3 totals 15 residues. In DNA, the CDR3 is TGTGCCAGCAGCGCCGGGACAGGGTACGTGTACGAGCAGTACTTC. This encodes CASSAGTGYVYEQYF. Together with reference TRBV14 and TRBJ2-7, the CDR3 gives the full variable domain: EAGVTQFPSHSVIEKGQTVTLRCDPISGHDNLYWYRRVMGKEIKFLLHFVKESKQDESGMPNNRFLAERTGGTYSTLKVQPAELEDSGVYFCASSAGTGYVYEQYFGPGTRLTVT.

The chain joins TRBV29-1 to TRBJ2-7; TRBD2 might be the D (7 bases). This CDR3 has 14 amino acids. V was pared by 6 bases and J by 0 bases, with 15 bases between. Germline lookup yields CDR1 SQVTM and CDR2 ANQGSEA. CDR3 in amino acids: CSVEGGDHSYEQYF. The CDR3 bases are TGCAGCGTGGAGGGGGGGGATCACTCCTACGAGCAGTACTTC.

This chain links TRBV7-8 with TRBJ2-7; maybe TRBD2 (6 bases). Germline-derived CDR1 and CDR2 are SGHVS and FQNEAQ. The CDR3 spans 14 residues. V lost 0 bases to trimming and J lost 4 bases, with 10 bases between them. Written as DNA, the CDR3 is TGTGCCAGCAGCTTAGCGGGAGGAAATTACGAGCAGTACTTC. Its translation: CASSLAGGNYEQYF.

This chain uses TRBV5-1 with TRBJ2-7; D is unresolved. Germline lookup yields CDR1 SGHRS and CDR2 YFSETQ. This CDR3 is 12 amino acids long. The V and J ends lost 1 base and 6 bases respectively, with 8 bases between them. Written as DNA, the CDR3 is TGCGCCAGCAGCTTGAACTCTGGCGAGCAGTACTTC. It is translated as CASSLNSGEQYF. The variable domain in full, with the rest retrieved from reference TRBV5-1 and TRBJ2-7, is KAGVTQTPRYLIKTRGQQVTLSCSPISGHRSVSWYQQTPGQGLQFLFEYFSETQRNKGNFPGRFSGRQFSNSRSEMNVSTLELGDSALYLCASSLNSGEQYFGPGTRLTVT.

The rearrangement joins TRBV4-1 to TRBJ2-1; D gene ambiguous. This CDR3 comprises 13 residues. V was pared by 7 bases and J by 6 bases, with 13 bases between. Germline lookup yields CDR1 MGHRA and CDR2 YSYEKL. CDR3: CASKSSITNEQFF. As DNA, the CDR3 is TGCGCCAGCAAAAGCTCAATAACCAATGAGCAGTTCTTC.

The chain carries TRBV9 and TRBJ1-1; maybe TRBD1 (5 bases). The CDR3 consists of 13 residues. V shed 0 bases and J shed 3 bases, with 6 bases lying between them. Germline V gene lookup returns CDR1 SGDLS and CDR2 YYNGEE. The CDR3: CASSVVGDTEAFF. CDR3 sequence (DNA): TGTGCCAGCAGCGTAGTAGGGGACACTGAAGCTTTCTTT. Together with reference TRBV9 and TRBJ1-1, the CDR3 gives the full variable domain: DSGVTQTPKHLITATGQRVTLRCSPRSGDLSVYWYQQSLDQGLQFLIQYYNGEERAKGNILERFSAQQFPDLHSELNLSSLELGDSALYFCASSVVGDTEAFFGQGTRLTVV.

The chain uses TRBV14 and TRBJ2-3, with TRBD2 matching 8 bases. After removal of 4 bases from V and 2 bases from J, the junction contained 8 bases not matched to a gene. CDR1 and CDR2 from the germline V gene are SGHDN and FVKESK. The CDR3 runs to 16 residues. The CDR3 DNA follows: TGTGCCAGCAGCCGAGATAGCGGGGTCAACACAGATACGCAGTATTTT. Translating gives CASSRDSGVNTDTQYF.

In nucleotides, the CDR3 is TGTGCCAGCAGTCTCGGACAGGGGGCGCGTGGCTACACCTTC. Amino acids: CASSLGQGARGYTF. This chain links TRBV28 with TRBJ1-2, with 11 nucleotides matching TRBD1. J was trimmed by 7 bases and V by 5 bases; bases with no gene match: 6. This CDR3 region has 14 residues. Germline CDR1 is MDHEN and CDR2 is SYDVKM.

The chain combines TRBV5-1 with TRBJ2-1; TRBD2 matches at 8 bases. The CDR3 has 15 residues. Germline V gene sequence: CDR1 SGHRS, CDR2 YFSETQ. J was trimmed by 6 bases and V by 3 bases; bases with no gene match: 8. The CDR3 is CASSSRLAPGNEQFF. DNA for the CDR3: TGCGCCAGCAGCTCCCGACTAGCGCCGGGCAATGAGCAGTTCTTC.

J is TRBJ2-7 and V is TRBV25-1; tentatively, D is TRBD1 (7 bases). The V and J ends lost 8 bases and 5 bases respectively, with 13 bases between them. The CDR3 covers 12 residues. CDR1 and CDR2 from the germline V gene are MGHDK and SYGVNS. The CDR3 DNA follows: TGTGCCAGCGGGCAGGGGGGCGACGAGCAGTACTTC. Translating gives CASGQGGDEQYF.

The chain recombines TRBV6-1 with TRBJ2-7, with a tentative D call TRBD1 (5 bases). V dropped 3 bases and J dropped 6 bases, with 18 bases sitting between them. This CDR3 has 15 residues. Germline CDR1 reads MNHNS; CDR2 reads SASEGT. CDR3 nucleotide sequence: TGTGCCAGCAGTGATTACCCGACAGCCCTCCCCGAGCAGTACTTC. Its translation is CASSDYPTALPEQYF.

This rearrangement joins TRBV4-1 to TRBJ2-1; a possible D gene is TRBD1 (5 bases). V shed 0 bases and J shed 7 bases, with 13 bases lying between them. Germline assignment: CDR1 MGHRA and CDR2 YSYEKL. The CDR3 has 15 residues. The CDR3 reads CASSQEHGARNEQFF. The CDR3 nucleotides are TGCGCCAGCAGCCAAGAACATGGGGCAAGGAATGAGCAGTTCTTC.

The chain links TRBV30 to TRBJ2-7; no firm D call. This CDR3 is 15 amino acids long. V lost 0 bases to trimming and J lost 1 base, with 13 bases between them. Looked up from germline, CDR1 is GTSNPN and CDR2 is SVGIG (reference sequence). The CDR3 region is CAWSVRQALSYEQYF. As DNA, the CDR3 is TGTGCCTGGAGTGTACGGCAGGCGCTATCCTACGAGCAGTACTTC.

For the CDR3, the DNA is TGTGCCTGGAGACAGGGGGGGAGGAACACTGAAGCTTTCTTT. Encoded protein: CAWRQGGRNTEAFF. The V and J genes are TRBV30 and TRBJ1-1; 8 bases are a match to TRBD1. V trimming: 3 bases; J trimming: 1 base; junction bases outside the gene matches: 4. The CDR3 contains 14 residues. CDR1 is GTSNPN, CDR2 SVGIG, per germline (reference sequence).

The rearrangement joins TRBV12-5 to TRBJ1-1; 7 nucleotides align to TRBD1. The CDR3 extends over 17 amino acids. Losses at the gene ends were 2 bases for V and 5 bases for J; bases not matched to a gene: 14. Germline CDR1 is LGHNT and CDR2 is FRNRAP. CDR3 residues: CASGLPDFPTGMTEAFF. For the CDR3, the DNA is TGTGCTAGTGGTTTGCCTGATTTTCCGACAGGGATGACTGAAGCTTTCTTT.

This chain joins TRBV5-1 and TRBJ1-2; 8 bases are shared with TRBD1. This CDR3 comprises 16 residues. The V gene end was trimmed by 5 bases and the J gene end by 0 bases; junction bases not matched to a gene: 9. CDR1 SGHRS and CDR2 YFSETQ come from the germline V gene. CDR3 sequence: CASRQETGGTNYGYTF. CDR3 DNA sequence: TGCGCCAGCAGGCAGGAAACAGGGGGTACTAACTATGGCTACACCTTC.

CDR3 amino acids: CASSQGAGRGQPQHF. The CDR3 region has the DNA TGTGCCAGCAGCCAAGGGGCGGGGAGGGGTCAGCCCCAGCATTTT. This rearrangement joins TRBV4-2 to TRBJ1-5, with D perhaps matching TRBD1 (5 bases). The V gene lost 1 base and the J gene lost 6 bases, with 13 bases spanning the gap. This CDR3 has 15 amino acids. Germline V gene lookup returns CDR1 LGHNA and CDR2 YNFKEQ.

The rearrangement joins TRBV7-3 to TRBJ2-1; tentatively, D is TRBD2 (5 bases). Trimming removed 7 bases at V and 8 bases at J, with 18 bases between. The germline CDR1 and CDR2 sequences are SGHTA and FQGTGA. The CDR3 totals 14 residues. The CDR3 DNA reads TGTGCCAGCACGGCGGGTGGTAACGGCGATGAGCAGTTCTTC. Its translation is CASTAGGNGDEQFF.

The chain carries TRBV30 and TRBJ2-7; maybe TRBD1 (5 bases). V was cut by 3 bases and J by 4 bases, with 7 bases left in between. The CDR3 extends over 11 amino acids. Germline V CDR1 and CDR2: GTSNPN, SVGIG (reference sequence). The CDR3 here is CAWRGPYEQYF. DNA of the CDR3: TGTGCCTGGAGGGGGCCGTACGAGCAGTACTTC. Full variable domain (remainder filled in from reference TRBV30 and TRBJ2-7): SQTIHQWPATLVQPVGSPLSLECTVEGTSNPNLYWYRQAAGRGLQLLFYSVGIGQISSEVPQNLSASRPQDRQFILSSKKLLLSDSGFYLCAWRGPYEQYFGPGTRLTVT.

The V gene is TRBV28, the J gene TRBJ2-7, with 13 positions matching TRBD2. Germline lookup yields CDR1 MDHEN and CDR2 SYDVKM. This CDR3 is built from 16 residues. The J segment lost 0 bases and the V segment lost 3 bases, leaving 2 bases of the junction unmatched. CDR3 bases: TGTGCCAGCAGTTTTGGGACTAGCGGGGTCTCCTACGAGCAGTACTTC. Translating gives CASSFGTSGVSYEQYF.

The chain carries TRBV4-1 and TRBJ2-7; D perhaps matches TRBD1 (6 bases). Deletions cut 2 bases from V and 4 bases from J, with 9 bases between. The CDR3 covers 13 residues. Germline CDR1 is MGHRA and CDR2 is YSYEKL. The CDR3, as DNA: TGCGCCAGCAGCCAATGGACAGAATACGAGCAGTACTTC. Protein: CASSQWTEYEQYF.

V and J are TRBV6-4 and TRBJ2-3, with TRBD2 identical over 9 bases. V lost 6 bases, J lost 2 bases, and 6 bases stayed unmatched. Germline-derived CDR1 and CDR2 are MRHNA and SNTAGT. The length of the CDR3 is 15 residues. The CDR3 is CASRALAGTTDTQYF. As DNA, the CDR3 is TGTGCCAGCAGGGCCCTAGCGGGGACCACAGATACGCAGTATTTT.

The chain couples TRBV29-1 to TRBJ2-7; D ambiguous. Per the germline V gene, CDR1 is SQVTM and CDR2 is ANQGSEA. CDR3 length: 11 amino acids. The V gene lost 0 bases and the J gene lost 4 bases, with 4 bases spanning the gap. The CDR3 loop reads CSVEDFYEQYF. The CDR3 DNA follows: TGCAGCGTTGAAGACTTTTACGAGCAGTACTTC.

This chain links TRBV25-1 with TRBJ1-2; D not certain. The CDR3 is made up of 14 amino acids. Trimming stripped 4 bases from V and 0 bases from J, with 9 bases between. Germline V gene lookup returns CDR1 MGHDK and CDR2 SYGVNS. The CDR3 region has the DNA TGTGCCAGCAGTGGGTCCTATTCTAACTATGGCTACACCTTC. This translates into CASSGSYSNYGYTF.

The chain carries TRBV19 and TRBJ1-5; D gene ambiguous. With 0 bases removed from V and 2 bases from J, the gap between germline ends came to 8 bases. The CDR3 consists of 15 residues. CDR1 LNHDA and CDR2 SQIVND come from the germline V gene (reference sequence). The DNA of the CDR3 is TGTGCCAGTAGTATAGATCGGGGTGGCAATCAGCCCCAGCATTTT. Residues: CASSIDRGGNQPQHF.

The chain couples TRBV18 to TRBJ1-1; D is perhaps TRBD1 (5 bases). The V gene lost 3 bases and the J gene lost 4 bases, with 12 bases spanning the gap. CDR3 length equals 14 residues. The germline CDR1 and CDR2 sequences are KGHSH and LQKENI. CDR3 sequence (DNA): TGTGCCAGCTCACCTTGGGGCAGGGTCACTGAAGCTTTCTTT. This sequence encodes CASSPWGRVTEAFF.